The next 24 T cell receptor beta chains were all read from a single sample in a study of yellow fever vaccine responses in identical twins. MiXCR was run by TCRdb on the RT-PCR reads, yielding one entry per CDR3 protein. The data hold thousands of distinct CDR3 sequences, with around nine tenths observed a single time. Specimen: T cells from blood (PBMCs), unsorted or a sorted subset (not recorded which), collected before or after yellow fever vaccination (not recorded which). The origin of the receptors is a woman aged 18-29 years who received the yellow fever vaccine.

This chain connects TRBV29-1 to TRBJ2-3; a weak D match, TRBD2 (5 bases). V lost 3 bases and J 0 bases, leaving 13 bases between the germline ends. Germline V gene lookup returns CDR1 SQVTM and CDR2 ANQGSEA. The CDR3 has 15 residues. CDR3 in amino acids: CSVEPAASSTDTQYF. The CDR3 DNA reads as TGCAGCGTTGAGCCAGCGGCTTCTAGCACAGATACGCAGTATTTT.

The chain has TRBV6-2 or TRBV6-3 and TRBJ2-7; D is uncertain. V was pared by 6 bases and J by 0 bases, with 9 bases between. The CDR3 contains 13 residues. Germline V gene data show CDR1 as MNHEY and CDR2 as SVGEGT. The CDR3 is CASSHPASYEQYF. CDR3 in DNA: TGTGCCAGCAGCCACCCAGCCTCCTACGAGCAGTACTTC.

The rearrangement uses TRBV20-1 and TRBJ2-3; D is undetermined. Per germline, CDR1 DFQATT and CDR2 SNEGSKA (reference sequence). Trimming left V 3 bases short and J 2 bases short, with 15 bases between. The CDR3 is made up of 15 amino acids. The CDR3 protein is CSASPRYHDTDTQYF. CDR3 bases: TGCAGTGCTAGCCCCAGGTATCATGACACAGATACGCAGTATTTT.

This clonotype was observed a few times. The rearrangement uses TRBV5-1 and TRBJ2-2, with 8 bases matching TRBD1. The CDR3 contains 14 residues. Germline CDR1 and CDR2: SGHRS and YFSETQ. V lost 4 bases and J lost 5; bases outside the gene matches: 4. CDR3 coding DNA: TGCGCCAGCAGCGGACAGGGCCAAACCGGGGAGCTGTTTTTT. This codes for CASSGQGQTGELFF.

The gene calls are TRBV12-3 or TRBV12-4 and TRBJ2-7; 9 bases are a match to TRBD2. The CDR3 is 14 residues long. The J segment lost 5 bases and the V segment lost 3 bases, leaving 5 bases of the junction unmatched. The CDR3 protein is CASSFSGSKNEQYF. The CDR3 DNA reads TGTGCCAGCAGTTTTAGCGGGAGCAAGAACGAGCAGTACTTC.

This clonotype was seen just once. This rearrangement joins TRBV29-1 to TRBJ2-7; TRBD2 matches at 8 bases. V shed 6 bases, J shed 5 bases, and the junction held 9 bases outside the gene matches. This CDR3 comprises 13 residues. The germline V gene encodes CDR1 SQVTM and CDR2 ANQGSEA. CDR3 in amino acids: CSVEAGTRNEQYF. The CDR3 region has the DNA TGCAGCGTAGAGGCCGGGACTAGGAACGAGCAGTACTTC.

This chain connects TRBV11-3 to TRBJ2-3, with D maybe TRBD2 (5 bases). This CDR3 has 16 amino acids. Trimming left V 1 base short and J 4 bases short, with 15 bases between. Germline V gene sequence: CDR1 SGHNT, CDR2 YENEEA. CDR3 region: CASSLGRRAVADTQYF. The DNA of the CDR3 is TGTGCCAGCAGCTTAGGGAGGCGGGCCGTGGCAGATACGCAGTATTTT.

This chain joins TRBV7-3 and TRBJ2-2, with D uncertain. CDR3 length equals 16 residues. Germline V gene sequence: CDR1 SGHTA, CDR2 FQGTGA. Deletions cut 1 base from V and 4 bases from J, with 13 bases between. The CDR3 here is CASSLSSSVGTGELFF. Written as DNA, the CDR3 is TGTGCCAGCAGCTTAAGCAGCTCGGTAGGCACCGGGGAGCTGTTTTTT.

The chain joins TRBV11-3 to TRBJ2-1; TRBD2 matches at 9 bases. Losses at the gene ends were 2 bases for V and 2 bases for J; bases not matched to a gene: 1. Germline CDR1 and CDR2: SGHNT and YENEEA. There are 15 residues in the CDR3. The CDR3 loop reads CASSLTSGPYNEQFF. The CDR3 nucleotides read TGTGCCAGCAGCTTAACTAGCGGGCCCTACAATGAGCAGTTCTTC.

This clonotype occurred once. V usage is TRBV29-1 and J usage is TRBJ2-7; 9 nucleotides line up with TRBD2. The CDR3 is 12 amino acids. CDR1 is SQVTM, CDR2 ANQGSEA, per germline. With V trimmed by 5 bases and J by 6 bases, 5 bases remained unmatched. The CDR3, as DNA: TGCAGCGTTCCGGGACTAGCAACCGAGCAGTACTTC. It yields the protein CSVPGLATEQYF.

This sequence joins TRBV10-1 and TRBJ2-7; D gene ambiguous. Germline V gives CDR1 WNHNN, CDR2 SYGVQD (reference sequence). V was cut by 0 bases and J by 0 bases, with 12 bases left in between. This CDR3 contains 16 residues. The CDR3 is CASSESLEQHSYEQYF. CDR3 sequence (DNA): TGCGCCAGCAGTGAGTCGCTGGAACAACACTCCTACGAGCAGTACTTC.

Only a few counts were recorded for this clonotype. J is TRBJ1-6 and V is TRBV10-3; D is unclear. The CDR3 has 13 amino acids. V gave up 9 bases and J gave up 8 bases, with 14 bases separating them. The germline V gene has CDR1 ENHRY and CDR2 SYGVKD. CDR3 region: CAIRTEDYSPLHF. The CDR3 DNA is TGTGCCATTAGGACGGAAGATTATTCACCCCTCCACTTT.

V gene TRBV5-6 combines with J gene TRBJ2-1; 8 bases are a match to TRBD1. Trimming took 4 bases from V and 5 from J; bases not matched to a gene: 8. The CDR3 runs to 15 residues. Germline V CDR1 and CDR2: SGHDT, YYEEEE. CDR3 protein: CASSLADRGHNEQFF. The CDR3 nucleotides are TGTGCCAGCAGCCTAGCCGACAGGGGTCACAATGAGCAGTTCTTC.

V usage is TRBV10-1 and J usage is TRBJ2-7, with TRBD1 as a possible D gene (5 bases). Germline V gene data show CDR1 as WNHNN and CDR2 as SYGVQD (reference sequence). The germline V and J ends were trimmed by 3 bases and 7 bases, with 16 bases remaining between them. The CDR3 runs 14 residues. The CDR3: CASSDPLDSGEQYF. Here the CDR3 DNA reads TGCGCCAGCAGTGATCCCCTCGACAGTGGGGAGCAGTACTTC.

This clonotype was picked up one time. This chain uses TRBV30 with TRBJ2-1; 7 bases match TRBD1. With 0 bases clipped from V and 0 bases from J, the junction kept 5 bases outside the gene matches. The CDR3 has 16 amino acids. Germline CDR1 GTSNPN, CDR2 SVGIG (reference sequence). CDR3 bases: TGTGCCTGGAGTGTTGAATCAGGGGGCTCCTACAATGAGCAGTTCTTC. It is translated as CAWSVESGGSYNEQFF.

The chain has TRBV5-1 and TRBJ2-1; D unclear. The CDR3 contains 15 residues. Trimming removed 0 bases at V and 0 bases at J, with 7 bases between. Germline V gives CDR1 SGHRS, CDR2 YFSETQ. CDR3 loop: CASSLELNSYNEQFF. The CDR3 nucleotides are TGCGCCAGCAGCTTGGAACTTAACTCCTACAATGAGCAGTTCTTC.

V is TRBV6-1 and J is TRBJ1-1; no reliable D call. V lost 5 bases and J lost 4, with 14 bases in between. The CDR3 has 14 amino acids. Germline loops: CDR1 MNHNS, CDR2 SASEGT. The CDR3 bases are TGTGCCAGCAGTCTCCGGGAGGGTCGCACTGAAGCTTTCTTT. It yields the protein CASSLREGRTEAFF.

J is TRBJ2-7 and V is TRBV29-1; 7 bases are a match to TRBD1. The germline V gene encodes CDR1 SQVTM and CDR2 ANQGSEA. The trim removed 0 bases at V and 0 bases at J, leaving 8 bases unmatched. The CDR3 sequence is 16 residues long. Written as DNA, the CDR3 is TGCAGCGTTGAAGATTTCGGCAGGGGGAGCTCCTACGAGCAGTACTTC. Translating gives CSVEDFGRGSSYEQYF.

As DNA, the CDR3 is TGCGCCAGCAGCCAAGATCGGTCGGCGCTTTACAATGAGCAGTTCTTC. This sequence encodes CASSQDRSALYNEQFF. The genes are TRBV4-3 and TRBJ2-1; D gene uncertain. V was trimmed by 0 bases and J by 4 bases, leaving 13 bases between them. Germline V gives CDR1 LGHNA, CDR2 YSLEER. This CDR3 contains 16 residues.

The rearrangement links TRBV6-1 to TRBJ1-1; D uncertain. The CDR3 runs to 9 residues. V lost 9 bases, J lost 11 bases, and 10 bases lay in between. CDR1 MNHNS and CDR2 SASEGT come from the germline V gene. The CDR3 is CASSSGAFF. In DNA, the CDR3 is TGTGCCAGTAGCTCCGGCGCTTTCTTT.

This clonotype was detected a few times. The chain uses TRBV24-1 and TRBJ1-4, with TRBD1 matching 8 bases. V shed 5 bases, J shed 5 bases, and the junction held 0 bases outside the gene matches. This CDR3 has 13 residues. Germline loops: CDR1 KGHDR, CDR2 SFDVKD. In DNA form, the CDR3 reads TGTGCCACCAGTGCAGGGGGCAATGAAAAACTGTTTTTT. It codes for CATSAGGNEKLFF.

This sequence joins TRBV2 and TRBJ2-7; tentatively, D is TRBD1 (5 bases). Trimming took 10 bases from V and 2 from J, leaving 15 bases between them. The CDR3 contains 13 residues. CDR1 SNHLY and CDR2 FYNNEI come from the germline V gene. CDR3 nucleotides: TGTGCCACACAAAAAGACAGTGCCTACGAGCAGTACTTC. It yields the protein CATQKDSAYEQYF.

The chain employs TRBV11-3 and TRBJ2-1, with TRBD1 matching over 11 bases. The V gene's germline CDR1 is SGHNT and CDR2 YENEEA. The CDR3 length is 16 residues. Trimming cost V 5 bases and J 5 bases; bases outside gene matches: 8. Written as DNA, the CDR3 is TGTGCCAGCAGCGATACCGGGACAGGGGGTCACAATGAGCAGTTCTTC. The encoded protein is CASSDTGTGGHNEQFF.

The rearrangement links TRBV23-1 to TRBJ2-2; D ambiguous. TRBV23-1 is identified as an open reading frame with a role that is uncertain. CDR3 size: 10 residues. Trimming pared 8 bases from V and 10 bases from J, leaving 8 bases between. The chain's CDR3 is CASSEKELFF. CDR3 nucleotides: TGCGCCAGCTCCGAGAAGGAGCTGTTTTTT.